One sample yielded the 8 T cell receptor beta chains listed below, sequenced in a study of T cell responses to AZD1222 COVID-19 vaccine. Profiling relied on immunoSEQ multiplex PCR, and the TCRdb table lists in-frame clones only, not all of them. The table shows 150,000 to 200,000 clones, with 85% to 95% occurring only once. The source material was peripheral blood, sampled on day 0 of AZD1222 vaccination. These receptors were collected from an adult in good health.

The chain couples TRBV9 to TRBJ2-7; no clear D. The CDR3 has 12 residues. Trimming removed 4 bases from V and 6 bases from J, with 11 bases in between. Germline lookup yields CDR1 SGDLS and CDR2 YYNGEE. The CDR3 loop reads CASSSRTGEQYF. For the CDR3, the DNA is TGTGCCAGCAGCTCACGTACTGGCGAGCAGTACTTC.

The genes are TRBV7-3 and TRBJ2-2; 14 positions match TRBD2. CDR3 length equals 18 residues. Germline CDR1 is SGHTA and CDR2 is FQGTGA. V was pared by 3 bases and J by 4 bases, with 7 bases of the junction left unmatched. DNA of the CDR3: TGTGCCAGCAGCTTGTGGGGACTAGCGGGAGTAACCACCGGGGAGCTGTTTTTT. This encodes CASSLWGLAGVTTGELFF. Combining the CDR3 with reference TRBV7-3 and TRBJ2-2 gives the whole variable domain GAGVSQTPSNKVTEKGKYVELRCDPISGHTALYWYRQSLGQGPEFLIYFQGTGAADDSGLPNDRFFAVRPEGSVSTLKIQRTERGDSAVYLCASSLWGLAGVTTGELFFGEGSRLTVL.

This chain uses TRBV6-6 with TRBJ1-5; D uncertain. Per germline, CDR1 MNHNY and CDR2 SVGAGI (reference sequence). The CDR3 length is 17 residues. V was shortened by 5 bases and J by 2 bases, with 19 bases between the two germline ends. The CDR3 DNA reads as TGTGCCAGCAGTCCTGTTCCGAACCTGAGGGGCAATCAGCCCCAGCATTTT. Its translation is CASSPVPNLRGNQPQHF.

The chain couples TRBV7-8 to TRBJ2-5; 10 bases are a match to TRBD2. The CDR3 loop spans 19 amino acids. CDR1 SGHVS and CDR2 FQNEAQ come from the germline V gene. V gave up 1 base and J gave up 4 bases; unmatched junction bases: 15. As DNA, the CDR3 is TGTGCCAGCAGCTTAGTAAGGTGGAGCGGGAGGGCCTGGGGAGAGACCCAGTACTTC. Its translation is CASSLVRWSGRAWGETQYF.

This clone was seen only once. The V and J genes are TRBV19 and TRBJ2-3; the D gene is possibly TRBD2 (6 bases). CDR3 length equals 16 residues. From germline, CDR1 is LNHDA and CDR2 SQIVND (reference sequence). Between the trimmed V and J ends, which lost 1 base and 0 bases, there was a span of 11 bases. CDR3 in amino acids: CASSIGVLASTDTQYF. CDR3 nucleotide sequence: TGTGCCAGTAGTATAGGGGTACTAGCTAGCACAGATACGCAGTATTTT.

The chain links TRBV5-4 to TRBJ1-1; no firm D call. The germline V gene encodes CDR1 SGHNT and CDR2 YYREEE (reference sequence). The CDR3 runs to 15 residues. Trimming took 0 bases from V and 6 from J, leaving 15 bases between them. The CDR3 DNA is TGTGCCAGCAGCTTGGCCGTGGAGGAAAGGTCTGAAGCTTTCTTT. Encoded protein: CASSLAVEERSEAFF.

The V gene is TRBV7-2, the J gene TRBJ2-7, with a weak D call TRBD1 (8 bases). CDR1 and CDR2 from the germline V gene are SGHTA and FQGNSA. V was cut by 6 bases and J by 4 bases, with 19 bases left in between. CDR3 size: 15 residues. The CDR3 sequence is CASSRQGRGSYEQYF. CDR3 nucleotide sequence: TGTGCCAGCAGTAGACAGGGGCGCGGGAGTTACGAGCAGTACTTC.

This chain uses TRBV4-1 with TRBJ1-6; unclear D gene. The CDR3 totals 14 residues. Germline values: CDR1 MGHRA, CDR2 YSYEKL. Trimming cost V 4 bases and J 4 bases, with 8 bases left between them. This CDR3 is CASSLRVYNSPLHF. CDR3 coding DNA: TGCGCCAGCAGCCTCCGGGTTTATAATTCACCCCTCCACTTT.